These 8 T cell receptor beta chains came from one sample sequenced in a study of shared clonotypes between healthy human individuals. Repertoires were generated with immunoSEQ multiplex PCR, while TCRdb's copy carries only in-frame clones and drops some. The profile shows approximately 810,000 clones, 80% to 95% of them singletons. Terminally differentiated effector memory CD45RA+ cells were excluded from the naive CD8 cells, which were CD45RO-negative and positively selected for CCR7. The sample comprised naive CD8+ T cells sorted from blood. These receptors were collected from a man aged 25 to 40 in good health.

This rearrangement joins TRBV2 to TRBJ2-1; TRBD2 agrees at 8 bases. Germline lookup yields CDR1 SNHLY and CDR2 FYNNEI. The CDR3 contains 18 residues. V trimming: 3 bases; J trimming: 4 bases; junction bases outside the gene matches: 14. CDR3 sequence (DNA): TGTGCCAGCAGTGAGGGCGGTTGGGAGCGGGAGACTTACAATGAGCAGTTCTTC. This gives the protein CASSEGGWERETYNEQFF. Using reference TRBV2 and TRBJ2-1 for the parts outside the CDR3, the full variable domain is EPEVTQTPSHQVTQMGQEVILRCVPISNHLYFYWYRQILGQKVEFLVSFYNNEISEKSEIFDDQFSVERPDGSNFTLKIRSTKLEDSAMYFCASSEGGWERETYNEQFFGPGTRLTVL.

The chain couples TRBV7-9 to TRBJ2-1; no reliable D call. Germline-derived CDR1 and CDR2 are SEHNR and FQNEAQ (reference sequence). This CDR3 is built from 15 residues. Trimming shortened V by 5 bases and J by 0 bases, and 11 bases separated the two germline ends. The CDR3 DNA reads TGTGCCAGCAGCCATAGAGCAGACTCCTACAATGAGCAGTTCTTC. Amino acids: CASSHRADSYNEQFF.

The J gene is TRBJ1-1, the V gene TRBV7-8; D may be TRBD1 (6 bases). V lost 5 bases and J 0 bases, leaving 13 bases between the germline ends. CDR3 size: 15 residues. Germline CDR1 reads SGHVS; CDR2 reads FQNEAQ. This CDR3 reads CASSEIGQMNTEAFF. The CDR3 DNA sequence: TGTGCCAGCAGCGAAATAGGACAGATGAACACTGAAGCTTTCTTT.

This rearrangement joins TRBV4-3 to TRBJ2-6; TRBD1 might be the D (6 bases). Germline CDR1 reads LGHNA; CDR2 reads YSLEER. With 4 bases removed from V and 2 bases from J, the gap between germline ends came to 9 bases. The CDR3 has 15 amino acids. CDR3 DNA sequence: TGCGCCAGCAGCCTAACAGGGACTGGGGCCAACGTCCTGACTTTC. Its translation: CASSLTGTGANVLTF.

The CDR3 region is CASSPTQRQGTDTQYF. DNA for the CDR3: TGTGCCAGCTCACCGACTCAAAGACAGGGCACAGATACGCAGTATTTT. The chain is built from TRBV18 and TRBJ2-3; D is possibly TRBD1 (6 bases). Germline V gene data show CDR1 as KGHSH and CDR2 as LQKENI. Between the trimmed V and J ends, which lost 3 bases and 1 base, there was a span of 14 bases. The CDR3 loop spans 16 amino acids.

A note on this clone: The same CDR3 can be traced to other DNA sequences in this sample. The chain employs TRBV9 and TRBJ2-1; D gene ambiguous. Trimming left V 3 bases short and J 7 bases short, with 8 bases between. Germline assignment: CDR1 SGDLS and CDR2 YYNGEE. This CDR3 is built from 12 residues. CDR3 in DNA: TGTGCCAGCAGCGGGCCAGGAAATGAGCAGTTCTTC. Translated: CASSGPGNEQFF.

The chain joins TRBV28 to TRBJ2-1; D possibly matches TRBD1 or TRBD2 (7 bases each). This CDR3 has 19 amino acids. Per germline, CDR1 MDHEN and CDR2 SYDVKM. V gave up 5 bases and J gave up 2 bases, with 25 bases separating them. The CDR3 reads CASSAPPSRGRGPYNEQFF. The CDR3 region has the DNA TGTGCCAGCAGTGCACCGCCTTCCAGGGGGAGGGGACCCTACAATGAGCAGTTCTTC.

V is TRBV6-5 and J is TRBJ2-1; 7 nucleotides line up with TRBD2. From germline, CDR1 is MNHEY and CDR2 SVGAGI. The V and J ends lost 6 bases and 9 bases, in that order; junction bases with no gene match: 5. The CDR3 is 12 residues long. The CDR3 region has the DNA TGTGCCAGCAGACTCGGGGGGACTGAGCAGTTCTTC. It encodes CASRLGGTEQFF.